Listed here are 13 T cell receptor beta chains from one sample, sequenced in a study of shared clonotypes between healthy human individuals. The table came from immunoSEQ multiplex PCR; TCRdb's copy has only in-frame clones and leaves some out. Among some 2,500,000 clones listed, around 92% were seen once. Sequencing was performed on naive CD4+ T cells from PBMCs. The subset is: CD45RA+ positively selected. The source of these receptors is a young man in good health. Some clones in this sample may be carry-over from other donors' samples.

The chain carries TRBV23-1 and TRBJ2-7, with D hard to call. TRBV23-1 is an ORF for which the function is uncertain. CDR3 size: 13 residues. Trimming removed 1 base at V and 4 bases at J, with 8 bases between. CDR3 in amino acids: CASSQLRLYEQYF. As DNA, the CDR3 is TGCGCCAGCAGTCAATTGAGGCTGTACGAGCAGTACTTC.

The chain is built from TRBV28 and TRBJ1-6; 7 nucleotides align to TRBD1. The CDR3 runs to 11 residues. Losses at the gene ends were 6 bases for V and 13 bases for J; bases not matched to a gene: 3. CDR1 and CDR2 (germline): MDHEN, SYDVKM. The chain's CDR3 is CASSRTGPLHF. The CDR3 DNA reads as TGTGCCAGCAGCCGGACAGGTCCCCTCCACTTT. Variable domain in full (rest from reference TRBV28 and TRBJ1-6): DVKVTQSSRYLVKRTGEKVFLECVQDMDHENMFWYRQDPGLGLRLIYFSYDVKMKEKGDIPEGYSVSREKKERFSLILESASTNQTSMYLCASSRTGPLHFGNGTRLTVT.

The J gene is TRBJ2-2, the V gene TRBV18; perhaps TRBD1 as D (6 bases). This CDR3 has 15 residues. Germline values: CDR1 KGHSH, CDR2 LQKENI. Trimming removed 3 bases at V and 2 bases at J, with 10 bases between. In DNA, the CDR3 is TGTGCCAGCTCACCGAAGGACAGAAACACCGGGGAGCTGTTTTTT. Translation: CASSPKDRNTGELFF.

The chain links TRBV28 to TRBJ1-5, with TRBD1 identical over 7 bases. Losses at the gene ends were 5 bases for V and 2 bases for J; bases not matched to a gene: 9. The germline V gene has CDR1 MDHEN and CDR2 SYDVKM. CDR3 length: 16 amino acids. DNA for the CDR3: TGTGCCAGCAGTCCTCGACAGGGAACCGGCAATCAGCCCCAGCATTTT. Translation: CASSPRQGTGNQPQHF.

CDR3 loop: CASSADPDNYGYTF. The CDR3 nucleotides read TGTGCCAGCAGCGCAGACCCGGATAACTATGGCTACACCTTC. This sequence joins TRBV9 and TRBJ1-2; no firm D call. Trimming shortened V by 3 bases and J by 1 base, and 10 bases separated the two germline ends. In germline, CDR1 is SGDLS, CDR2 YYNGEE. The CDR3 covers 14 residues.

The rearrangement joins TRBV7-6 to TRBJ1-1; 9 bases line up with TRBD1. The CDR3 runs to 12 residues. CDR1 and CDR2 from the germline V gene are SGHVS and FNYEAQ. The ends lost 7 bases at V and 12 bases at J; junction bases unmatched: 9. CDR3 residues: CASTSTGGRTFF. Written as DNA, the CDR3 is TGTGCCAGCACCTCGACAGGGGGTAGAACTTTCTTT.

In its sample, this clone was seen once. The chain recombines TRBV2 with TRBJ1-5, with unresolved D. CDR1 is SNHLY, CDR2 FYNNEI, per germline. There are 12 residues in the CDR3. V lost 4 bases and J lost 6, with 7 bases in between. The CDR3 DNA follows: TGTGCCAGCAGTGTTATCAGTCAGCCCCAGCATTTT. The encoded protein is CASSVISQPQHF.

V gene TRBV2 combines with J gene TRBJ2-5; D unresolved. The CDR3 extends over 12 amino acids. V was clipped by 10 bases and J by 8 bases, with 17 bases between them. From germline, CDR1 is SNHLY and CDR2 FYNNEI. The CDR3 DNA is TGTGCCACCGCGGCCCAATCGGGCACCCAGTACTTC. Protein: CATAAQSGTQYF.

CDR3 in DNA: TGTGCCAGCAGTACAGACAACAATGAGCAGTTCTTC. It yields the protein CASSTDNNEQFF. This chain joins TRBV2 and TRBJ2-1, with unresolved D. Germline CDR1 reads SNHLY; CDR2 reads FYNNEI. V lost 5 bases and J 5 bases, leaving 7 bases between the germline ends. The CDR3 is 12 residues long.

The chain recombines TRBV1 with TRBJ1-5. TRBV1 is recorded as a pseudogene. The CDR3 has 12 residues. The CDR3 spells CTSSSLNSPQHF. CDR3 DNA sequence: TGCACCAGCAGCTCTCTTAACTCACCCCAGCATTTT.

This clone was seen more than once but under ten times. V gene TRBV7-9 combines with J gene TRBJ1-1; tentative D call: TRBD1 (6 bases). Germline assignment: CDR1 SEHNR and CDR2 FQNEAQ (reference sequence). Trimming removed 3 bases at V and 5 bases at J, with 13 bases between. The length of the CDR3 is 14 residues. This chain's CDR3 is CASSFNRVETEAFF. The CDR3 DNA reads as TGTGCCAGCAGCTTCAACAGGGTAGAGACTGAAGCTTTCTTT.

The V and J genes are TRBV30 and TRBJ1-4; TRBD1 is a possible D gene (5 bases). V lost 4 bases and J lost 7, with 19 bases in between. The CDR3 sequence is 15 residues long. Germline CDR1 is GTSNPN and CDR2 is SVGIG (reference sequence). The CDR3 here is CAWKVGGSGVEKLFF. The CDR3 bases are TGTGCCTGGAAGGTGGGGGGATCCGGGGTTGAAAAACTGTTTTTT.

This sequence joins TRBV28 and TRBJ1-5, with D tentatively TRBD1 (5 bases). Deletions cut 3 bases from V and 7 bases from J, with 31 bases between. CDR1 and CDR2 (germline): MDHEN, SYDVKM. The CDR3 runs to 20 residues. The CDR3 DNA reads as TGTGCCAGCAGTTTCGGTTTTAGTACCCGGGGGTCGGGGCAACGGCAGCCCCAGCATTTT. Protein product: CASSFGFSTRGSGQRQPQHF.